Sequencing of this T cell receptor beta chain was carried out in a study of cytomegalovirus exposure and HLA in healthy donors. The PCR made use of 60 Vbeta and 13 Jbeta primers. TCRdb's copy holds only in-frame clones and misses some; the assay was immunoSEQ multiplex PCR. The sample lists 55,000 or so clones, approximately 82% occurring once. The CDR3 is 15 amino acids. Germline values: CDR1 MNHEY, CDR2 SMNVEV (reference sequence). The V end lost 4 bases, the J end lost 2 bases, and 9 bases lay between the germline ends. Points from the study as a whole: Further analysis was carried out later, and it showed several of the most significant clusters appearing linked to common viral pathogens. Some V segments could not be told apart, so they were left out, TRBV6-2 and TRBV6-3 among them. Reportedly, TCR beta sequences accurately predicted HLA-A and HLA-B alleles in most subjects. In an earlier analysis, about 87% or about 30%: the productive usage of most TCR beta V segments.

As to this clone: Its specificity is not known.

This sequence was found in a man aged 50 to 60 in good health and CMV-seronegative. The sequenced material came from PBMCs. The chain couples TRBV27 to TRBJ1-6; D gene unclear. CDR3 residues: CASSSTLTYNSPLHF. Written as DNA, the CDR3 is TGTGCCAGCAGTTCTACCCTGACCTATAATTCACCCCTCCACTTT.